Shown below are 17 T cell receptor beta chains from a single sample sequenced in a study of cytomegalovirus exposure and HLA in healthy donors. 13 Jbeta primers and 60 Vbeta primers were used for the PCR. TCRdb's copy holds only in-frame clones and misses some; the assay was immunoSEQ multiplex PCR. The sample holds approximately 100,000 clones, roughly 69% seen once. Sequences were obtained from PBMCs. The origin of the receptors is a man aged 30 to 45 in good health and CMV-seropositive.

V usage is TRBV7-9 and J usage is TRBJ2-7; D remains ambiguous. Germline CDR1 reads SEHNR; CDR2 reads FQNEAQ (reference sequence). This CDR3 region has 12 residues. Trimming removed 1 base from V and 6 bases from J, with 7 bases in between. The CDR3 DNA is TGTGCCAGCAGCTTAGGGTGGAGCGAGCAGTACTTC. Translation gives CASSLGWSEQYF.

The CDR3 spells CASSPPSNEKLFF. The CDR3 DNA sequence: TGTGCCAGCTCACCACCCTCTAATGAAAAACTGTTTTTT. V gene TRBV18 combines with J gene TRBJ1-4; D is uncertain. The germline V and J ends were trimmed by 0 bases and 3 bases, with 2 bases remaining between them. CDR1 is KGHSH, CDR2 LQKENI, per germline. This CDR3 comprises 13 residues.

The chain carries TRBV4-2 and TRBJ2-7; a weak D match, TRBD2 (5 bases). V was pared by 3 bases and J by 4 bases, with 13 bases between. The germline V gene encodes CDR1 LGHNA and CDR2 YNFKEQ. The CDR3 is made up of 14 amino acids. The CDR3 region is CASSHRAPGYEQYF. In DNA form, the CDR3 reads TGTGCCAGCAGCCACCGTGCTCCGGGGTACGAGCAGTACTTC.

The CDR3 DNA follows: TGCGCCAGCAGCCAGGGAACAGGGGTGAGCGCAACTAATGAAAAACTGTTTTTT. Protein: CASSQGTGVSATNEKLFF. The chain employs TRBV4-1 and TRBJ1-4; 7 bases fit TRBD1. Looked up from germline, CDR1 is MGHRA and CDR2 is YSYEKL. With V trimmed by 3 bases and J by 0 bases, 10 bases remained unmatched. The CDR3 totals 18 residues.

The chain employs TRBV18 and TRBJ1-2, with a tentative D call TRBD1 (6 bases). Trimming removed 2 bases at V and 6 bases at J, with 16 bases between. Germline CDR1 reads KGHSH; CDR2 reads LQKENI. The CDR3 consists of 15 residues. CDR3: CASSPGQIRSNGYTF. CDR3 DNA: TGTGCCAGCTCACCAGGACAGATTCGCTCCAATGGCTACACCTTC.

This clone has only a few counts. CDR3 in amino acids: CASSDGTAGGYNEQFF. The CDR3 DNA is TGTGCCAGCAGTGATGGCACAGCGGGTGGATACAATGAGCAGTTCTTC. The chain is built from TRBV2 and TRBJ2-1; possibly TRBD2 for D (6 bases). This CDR3 region has 16 residues. V was cut by 3 bases and J by 4 bases, with 16 bases left in between. Germline values: CDR1 SNHLY, CDR2 FYNNEI. Full variable domain (outside the CDR3, taken from reference TRBV2 and TRBJ2-1): EPEVTQTPSHQVTQMGQEVILRCVPISNHLYFYWYRQILGQKVEFLVSFYNNEISEKSEIFDDQFSVERPDGSNFTLKIRSTKLEDSAMYFCASSDGTAGGYNEQFFGPGTRLTVL.

The CDR3 protein is CASSVVGESGNTIYF. Written as DNA, the CDR3 is TGTGCCAGCAGCGTAGTCGGGGAATCTGGAAACACCATATATTTT. V gene TRBV9 combines with J gene TRBJ1-3; D unclear. Trimming stripped 0 bases from V and 1 base from J, with 8 bases between. This CDR3 comprises 15 residues. Germline V gene data show CDR1 as SGDLS and CDR2 as YYNGEE.

This chain connects TRBV19 to TRBJ2-3; D is unresolved. This CDR3 is built from 15 residues. Germline CDR1 LNHDA, CDR2 SQIVND (reference sequence). Trimming took 4 bases from V and 1 from J, leaving 12 bases between them. Here the CDR3 reads CASSTERSGTDTQYF. For the CDR3, the DNA is TGTGCCAGTAGTACTGAGAGGTCGGGCACAGATACGCAGTATTTT. The full variable domain, in which reference TRBV19 and TRBJ2-3 provide the parts outside the CDR3, is DGGITQSPKYLFRKEGQNVTLSCEQNLNHDAMYWYRQDPGQGLRLIYYSQIVNDFQKGDIAEGYSVSREKKESFPLTVTSAQKNPTAFYLCASSTERSGTDTQYFGPGTRLTVL.

J is TRBJ2-7 and V is TRBV16, with no clear D. V gave up 7 bases and J gave up 0 bases, with 16 bases separating them. The CDR3 is made up of 15 amino acids. Germline lookup yields CDR1 KGHSY and CDR2 FQNENV. The CDR3 protein is CASIKIDSDSYEQYF. DNA for the CDR3: TGTGCCAGCATTAAAATCGACTCGGACTCCTACGAGCAGTACTTC.

This clone was found a few times. The chain employs TRBV6-6 and TRBJ2-2; no definite D call. V was cut by 5 bases and J by 3 bases, with 10 bases left in between. Germline V CDR1 and CDR2: MNHNY, SVGAGI (reference sequence). The CDR3 loop spans 14 amino acids. CDR3 residues: CASSGVEYTGELFF. CDR3 DNA: TGTGCCAGCAGTGGAGTCGAGTACACCGGGGAGCTGTTTTTT.

This clone was seen only once. The chain employs TRBV4-1 and TRBJ2-7; 12 bases are shared with TRBD2. The trim removed 4 bases at V and 2 bases at J, leaving 6 bases unmatched. This CDR3 has 16 residues. The germline V gene encodes CDR1 MGHRA and CDR2 YSYEKL. The DNA for the CDR3 is TGCGCCAGCAGCCTTGGACTAGCGGGGACCACCTACGAGCAGTACTTC. As protein: CASSLGLAGTTYEQYF.

The chain recombines TRBV9 with TRBJ1-1, with D unresolved. The germline V gene encodes CDR1 SGDLS and CDR2 YYNGEE. The V end was cut by 0 bases, the J end by 6 bases, with 12 bases between. The CDR3 covers 14 residues. CDR3 coding DNA: TGTGCCAGCAGCGTAGCTCCCCGAAGCGCTGAAGCTTTCTTT. Translation: CASSVAPRSAEAFF.

The rearrangement uses TRBV7-6 and TRBJ1-3; D remains unclear. V was trimmed by 0 bases and J by 0 bases, leaving 6 bases between them. CDR3 length: 15 residues. From germline, CDR1 is SGHVS and CDR2 FNYEAQ. The chain's CDR3 is CASSLAFSSGNTIYF. The CDR3 region has the DNA TGTGCCAGCAGCTTAGCCTTCAGCTCTGGAAACACCATATATTTT.

The CDR3 sequence is CATSASGGPQFF. The CDR3 bases are TGTGCCACCTCTGCTAGCGGGGGCCCGCAGTTCTTC. The chain combines TRBV27 with TRBJ2-1, with TRBD2 matching over 10 bases. Trimming at V came to 10 bases and at J to 12 bases, leaving 9 bases not matched to a gene. CDR1 and CDR2 (germline): MNHEY, SMNVEV (reference sequence). The CDR3 is 12 amino acids.

The chain couples TRBV11-1 to TRBJ1-2; TRBD1 might be the D (5 bases). V was cut by 5 bases and J by 0 bases, with 13 bases left in between. The CDR3 is made up of 15 amino acids. CDR1 and CDR2 from the germline V gene are SGHAT and FQDESV (reference sequence). The CDR3 is CASSPPPGTNYGYTF. Written as DNA, the CDR3 is TGTGCCAGCAGCCCGCCTCCAGGGACTAACTATGGCTACACCTTC.

This clone was seen only a few times. Distinct nucleotide sequences in the sample also encode this CDR3. CDR3 loop: CASSLGGDSYEQYF. In nucleotides, the CDR3 is TGCGCCAGCAGCTTGGGGGGGGACAGCTACGAGCAGTACTTC. This chain connects TRBV5-1 to TRBJ2-7; possible D gene TRBD1, 7 bases. The germline V gene has CDR1 SGHRS and CDR2 YFSETQ. V was clipped by 0 bases and J by 3 bases, with 10 bases between them. CDR3 size: 14 residues.

The J gene is TRBJ2-5, the V gene TRBV6-5; D is perhaps TRBD2 (5 bases). V shed 8 bases and J shed 7 bases, with 11 bases lying between them. The CDR3 is 11 residues long. From germline, CDR1 is MNHEY and CDR2 SVGAGI. The CDR3 sequence is CASEWAGTQYF. In nucleotides, the CDR3 is TGTGCCAGCGAATGGGCGGGGACCCAGTACTTC.